The next 12 T cell receptor beta chains were all read from a single sample in a study of metastatic and nonmetastatic thyroid tumors. TCRdb re-called clones from the PCR reads using MiXCR. The data contain some 93,000 clones, roughly 13% of them singletons. Ahead of thyroid surgery, no patient had received treatment of any kind. Sequencing used blood. The receptors derive from a female donor with papillary thyroid cancer or a benign thyroid nodule (not recorded which). Some clones in this sample may be carry-over from other donors' samples.

This clone was counted between two and nine times. A much larger clone differs by one base, so this may be a read error. The chain has TRBV20-1 and TRBJ1-4; tentative D call: TRBD1 (5 bases). V was shortened by 5 bases and J by 5 bases, with 12 bases between the two germline ends. CDR3 length: 13 residues. Germline CDR1 reads DFQATT; CDR2 reads SNEGSKA (reference sequence). The CDR3 loop reads CSAGHLENEKLFF. CDR3 nucleotide sequence: TGCAGTGCTGGACATCTGGAGAATGAAAAACTGTTTTTT.

CDR3 sequence: CSAKYGSGARETQYF. CDR3 sequence (DNA): TGCAGTGCCAAGTATGGTAGCGGGGCCCGGGAGACCCAGTACTTC. The rearrangement uses TRBV20-1 and TRBJ2-5, with 8 bases that match TRBD2. The CDR3 length is 15 residues. Germline trimming cut 6 bases from V and 5 bases from J; bases unmatched to any gene: 14. CDR1 and CDR2 from the germline V gene are DFQATT and SNEGSKA (reference sequence).

This clone was seen a few times. V and J are TRBV12-3 or TRBV12-4 and TRBJ2-1; D may match TRBD1 or TRBD2 (5 bases each). V lost 6 bases and J 13 bases, leaving 16 bases between the germline ends. The CDR3 is 12 amino acids. This CDR3 is CASSGPVGDQFF. The CDR3 DNA sequence: TGTGCCAGCAGCGGTCCCGTGGGGGATCAGTTCTTC.

This clone showed up many times. The chain joins TRBV6-1 to TRBJ2-7, with D tentatively TRBD2 (6 bases). The CDR3 runs to 14 residues. V was trimmed by 9 bases and J by 4 bases, leaving 19 bases between them. Germline values: CDR1 MNHNS, CDR2 SASEGT. CDR3 nucleotides: TGTGCCAGTGCTAGCGTTTCCAAGGATTACGAGCAGTACTTC. Translating it yields CASASVSKDYEQYF.

This clone appeared many times. This chain uses TRBV29-1 with TRBJ2-7; TRBD1 aligns across 9 bases. The CDR3 consists of 14 residues. Germline trimming cut 3 bases from V and 5 bases from J; bases unmatched to any gene: 8. Germline assignment: CDR1 SQVTM and CDR2 ANQGSEA. The CDR3 loop reads CSVDKPGQGHEQYF. The CDR3 bases are TGCAGCGTTGACAAACCGGGACAGGGACACGAGCAGTACTTC.

The sample holds many counts of this clone. The rearrangement links TRBV4-1 to TRBJ2-1, with D unclear. The V and J ends lost 3 bases and 5 bases respectively, with 23 bases between them. This CDR3 is 18 amino acids long. Germline CDR1 is MGHRA and CDR2 is YSYEKL. DNA for the CDR3: TGCGCCAGCAGCCATGAAAAAATCGTAGTTTCTAACAACAATGAGCAGTTCTTC. Its protein product is CASSHEKIVVSNNNEQFF.

In this sample, this clone turned up a few times. V is TRBV14 and J is TRBJ2-1; TRBD1 aligns across 7 bases. The germline V gene has CDR1 SGHDN and CDR2 FVKESK. The length of the CDR3 is 14 residues. The V gene end was trimmed by 11 bases and the J gene end by 4 bases; junction bases not matched to a gene: 11. CDR3 sequence reads: CASREGGWYNEQFF. The CDR3 DNA reads as TGTGCCTCAAGGGAAGGGGGCTGGTACAATGAGCAGTTCTTC.

This clone was seen ten or more times. The chain joins TRBV4-2 to TRBJ2-1, with D uncertain. The CDR3 is 15 amino acids. V dropped 0 bases and J dropped 0 bases, with 6 bases sitting between them. Looked up from germline, CDR1 is LGHNA and CDR2 is YNFKEQ. The CDR3 DNA reads TGTGCCAGCAGCCAAGACAAGCGCTCCTACAATGAGCAGTTCTTC. Translation: CASSQDKRSYNEQFF.

This clone was counted ten times or more. CDR3 coding DNA: TGTGCCAGCAGCGTAGGGGGTTCTAGCGGGAGGTACAATGAGCAGTTCTTC. The encoded protein is CASSVGGSSGRYNEQFF. The rearrangement uses TRBV9 and TRBJ2-1, with TRBD2 matching 11 bases. Germline V CDR1 and CDR2: SGDLS, YYNGEE. The CDR3 length is 17 residues. V lost 0 bases, J lost 4 bases, and 6 bases stayed unmatched.

This clone was counted ten times or more. The V and J genes are TRBV2 and TRBJ1-2; no clear D gene. The CDR3 sequence is 12 residues long. Per germline, CDR1 SNHLY and CDR2 FYNNEI. V lost 4 bases and J 8 bases, leaving 11 bases between the germline ends. The CDR3 is CASSVKILGYTF. In nucleotides, the CDR3 is TGTGCCAGCAGTGTAAAGATTTTGGGCTACACCTTC.

The V call is TRBV19, the J call TRBJ2-5; D remains ambiguous. V was shortened by 5 bases and J by 4 bases, with 11 bases between the two germline ends. CDR1 is LNHDA, CDR2 SQIVND, per germline (reference sequence). CDR3 size: 13 residues. CDR3 protein: CASSAASRETQYF. CDR3 sequence (DNA): TGTGCCAGTAGTGCGGCCAGCAGAGAGACCCAGTACTTC.

This clone was picked up many times. V gene TRBV5-1 combines with J gene TRBJ2-7, with TRBD2 matching 10 bases. V dropped 4 bases and J dropped 8; count of bases not matched to a gene: 9. The CDR3 is made up of 14 amino acids. CDR1 is SGHRS and CDR2 is YFSETQ in the germline V gene. The DNA of the CDR3 is TGCGCCAGCAGCGGGGGGACTAGCGACAACAAGCAGTACTTC. Translating gives CASSGGTSDNKQYF.